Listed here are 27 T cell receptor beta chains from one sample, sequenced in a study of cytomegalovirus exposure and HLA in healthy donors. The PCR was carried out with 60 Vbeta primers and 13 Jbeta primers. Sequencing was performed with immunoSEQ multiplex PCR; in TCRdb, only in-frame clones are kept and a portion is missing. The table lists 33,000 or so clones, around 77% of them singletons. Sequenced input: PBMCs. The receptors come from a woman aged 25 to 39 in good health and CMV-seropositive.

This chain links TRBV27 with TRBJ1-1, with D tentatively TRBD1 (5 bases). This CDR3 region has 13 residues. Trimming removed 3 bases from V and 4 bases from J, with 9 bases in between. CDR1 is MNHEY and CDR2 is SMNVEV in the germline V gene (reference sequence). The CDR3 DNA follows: TGTGCCAGCAGTTTTGCAGGGTCCACTGAAGCTTTCTTT. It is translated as CASSFAGSTEAFF.

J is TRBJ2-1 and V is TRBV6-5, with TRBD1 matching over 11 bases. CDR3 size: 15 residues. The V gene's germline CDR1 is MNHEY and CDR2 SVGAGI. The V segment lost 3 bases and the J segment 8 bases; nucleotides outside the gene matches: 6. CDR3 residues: CASSYLGQGADEQFF. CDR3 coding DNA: TGTGCCAGCAGTTATCTCGGACAGGGGGCCGATGAGCAGTTCTTC.

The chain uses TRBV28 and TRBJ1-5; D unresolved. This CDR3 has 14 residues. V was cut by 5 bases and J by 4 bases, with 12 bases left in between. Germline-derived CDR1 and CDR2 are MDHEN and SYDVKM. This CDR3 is CASSLPGRNQPQHF. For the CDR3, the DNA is TGTGCCAGCAGTCTCCCCGGGAGGAATCAGCCCCAGCATTTT.

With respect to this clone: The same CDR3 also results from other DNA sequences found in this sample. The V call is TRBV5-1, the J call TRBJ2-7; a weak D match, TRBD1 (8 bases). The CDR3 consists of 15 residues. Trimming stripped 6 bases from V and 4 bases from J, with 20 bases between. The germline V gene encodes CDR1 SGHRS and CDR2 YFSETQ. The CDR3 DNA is TGCGCCAGCACCCAACAGGGGGGGCTAGGGTACGAGCAGTACTTC. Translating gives CASTQQGGLGYEQYF.

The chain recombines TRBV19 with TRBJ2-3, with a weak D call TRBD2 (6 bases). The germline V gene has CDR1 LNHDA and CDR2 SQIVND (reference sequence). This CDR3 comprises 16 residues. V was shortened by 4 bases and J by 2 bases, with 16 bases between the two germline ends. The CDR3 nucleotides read TGTGCCAGTAGTAACCTCTTGCGGGGAAACACAGATACGCAGTATTTT. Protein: CASSNLLRGNTDTQYF.

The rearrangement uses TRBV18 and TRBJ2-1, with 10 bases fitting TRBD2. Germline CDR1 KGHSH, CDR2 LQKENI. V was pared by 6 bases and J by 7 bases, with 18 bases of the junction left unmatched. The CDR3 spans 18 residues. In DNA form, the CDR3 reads TGTGCCAGCTCTGTGGATACTAGCGGGGCAGGGACGTGGAATGAGCAGTTCTTC. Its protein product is CASSVDTSGAGTWNEQFF.

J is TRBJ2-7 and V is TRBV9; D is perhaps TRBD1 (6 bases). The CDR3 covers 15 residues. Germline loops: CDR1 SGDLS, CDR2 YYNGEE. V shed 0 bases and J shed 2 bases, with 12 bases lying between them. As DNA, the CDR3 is TGTGCCAGCAGCGTAGCCCAGACAGGACCCTACGAGCAGTACTTC. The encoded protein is CASSVAQTGPYEQYF.

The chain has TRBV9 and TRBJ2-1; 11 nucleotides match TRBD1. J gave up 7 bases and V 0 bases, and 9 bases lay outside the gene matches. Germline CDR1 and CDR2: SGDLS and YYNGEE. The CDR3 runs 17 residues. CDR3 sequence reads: CASSVALGQGARNEQFF. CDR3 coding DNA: TGTGCCAGCAGCGTAGCACTCGGACAGGGGGCGCGGAATGAGCAGTTCTTC.

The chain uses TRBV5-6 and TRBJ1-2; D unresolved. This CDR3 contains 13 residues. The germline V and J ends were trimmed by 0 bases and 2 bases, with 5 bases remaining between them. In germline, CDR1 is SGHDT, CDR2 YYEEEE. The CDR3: CASSLAGNYGYTF. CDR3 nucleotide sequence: TGTGCCAGCAGCTTGGCCGGGAACTATGGCTACACCTTC.

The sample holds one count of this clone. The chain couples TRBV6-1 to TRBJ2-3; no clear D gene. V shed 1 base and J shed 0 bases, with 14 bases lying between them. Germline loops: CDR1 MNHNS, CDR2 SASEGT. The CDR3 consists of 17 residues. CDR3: CASSEVAAILSTDTQYF. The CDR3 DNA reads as TGTGCCAGCAGTGAAGTGGCGGCTATCCTTAGCACAGATACGCAGTATTTT.

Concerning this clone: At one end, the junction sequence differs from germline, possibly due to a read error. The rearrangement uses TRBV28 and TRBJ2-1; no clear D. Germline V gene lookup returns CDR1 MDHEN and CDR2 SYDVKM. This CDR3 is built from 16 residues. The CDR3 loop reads CASSLWVAPNTNEQFF. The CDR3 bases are TGTGCCAGCAGTCTATGGGTGGCTCCCAACACAAATGAGCAGTTCTTC.

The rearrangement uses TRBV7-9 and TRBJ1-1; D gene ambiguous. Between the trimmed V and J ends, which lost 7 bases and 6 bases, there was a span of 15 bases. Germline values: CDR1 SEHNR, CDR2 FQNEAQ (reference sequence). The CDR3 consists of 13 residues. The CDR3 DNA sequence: TGTGCCAGCATCTTTCTCGTGGGAGCTGAAGCTTTCTTT. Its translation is CASIFLVGAEAFF.

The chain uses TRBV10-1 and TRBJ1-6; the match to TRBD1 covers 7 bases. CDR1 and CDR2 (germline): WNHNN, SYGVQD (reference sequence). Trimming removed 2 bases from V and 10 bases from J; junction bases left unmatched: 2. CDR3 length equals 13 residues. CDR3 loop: CASSETGVSPLHF. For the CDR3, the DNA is TGCGCCAGCAGTGAGACAGGGGTCTCACCCCTCCACTTT.

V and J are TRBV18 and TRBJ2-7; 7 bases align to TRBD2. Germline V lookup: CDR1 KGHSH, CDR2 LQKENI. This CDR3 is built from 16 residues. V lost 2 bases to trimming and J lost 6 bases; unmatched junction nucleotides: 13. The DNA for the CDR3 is TGTGCCAGCTCACCAAGCGGAGCAAGCGGGGCCTTCGAGCAGTACTTC. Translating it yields CASSPSGASGAFEQYF. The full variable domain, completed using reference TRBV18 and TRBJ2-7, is NAGVMQNPRHLVRRRGQEARLRCSPMKGHSHVYWYRQLPEEGLKFMVYLQKENIIDESGMPKERFSAEFPKEGPSILRIQQVVRGDSAAYFCASSPSGASGAFEQYFGPGTRLTVT.

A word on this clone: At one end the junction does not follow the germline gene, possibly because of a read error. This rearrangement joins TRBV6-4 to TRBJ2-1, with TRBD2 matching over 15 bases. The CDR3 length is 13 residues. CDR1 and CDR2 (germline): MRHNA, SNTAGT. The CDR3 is CASSPGTSGGTIF. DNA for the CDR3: TGTGCCAGCAGTCCCGGGACTAGCGGGGGGACTATCTTC.

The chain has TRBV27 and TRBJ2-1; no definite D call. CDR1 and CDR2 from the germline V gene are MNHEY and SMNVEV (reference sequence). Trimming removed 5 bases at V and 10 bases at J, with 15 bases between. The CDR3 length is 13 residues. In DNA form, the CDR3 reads TGTGCCAGCAGTCGTGCGAGCTTGACAGAGCAGTTCTTC. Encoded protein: CASSRASLTEQFF.

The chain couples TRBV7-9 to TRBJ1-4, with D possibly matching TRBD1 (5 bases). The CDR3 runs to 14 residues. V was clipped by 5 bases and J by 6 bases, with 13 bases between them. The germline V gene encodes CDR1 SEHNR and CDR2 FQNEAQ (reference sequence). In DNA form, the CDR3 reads TGTGCCAGCAGCCCCGTATGGGGCGATGAAAAACTGTTTTTT. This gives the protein CASSPVWGDEKLFF.

CDR3 sequence: CASSSSGTGHGELFF. The CDR3 nucleotides are TGTGCCAGCAGTTCTTCCGGGACAGGGCACGGGGAGCTGTTTTTT. The J gene is TRBJ2-2, the V gene TRBV28; 9 bases fit TRBD1. Trimming at V came to 4 bases and at J to 7 bases, leaving 7 bases not matched to a gene. The CDR3 loop spans 15 amino acids. Germline assignment: CDR1 MDHEN and CDR2 SYDVKM.

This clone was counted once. The CDR3 nucleotides read TGTGCCAGCAGTACGCCGGGACAGACATCCTACGAGCAGTACTTC. This translates into CASSTPGQTSYEQYF. This chain joins TRBV2 and TRBJ2-7; 7 bases are shared with TRBD1. V was clipped by 5 bases and J by 1 base; unmatched bases: 8. Germline CDR1 is SNHLY and CDR2 is FYNNEI. CDR3 length: 15 amino acids.

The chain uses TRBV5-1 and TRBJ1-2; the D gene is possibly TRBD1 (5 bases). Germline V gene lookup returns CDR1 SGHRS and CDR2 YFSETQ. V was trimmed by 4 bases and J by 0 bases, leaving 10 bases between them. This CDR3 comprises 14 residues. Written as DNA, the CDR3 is TGCGCCAGCAGCCCGCAGGGATCTAACTATGGCTACACCTTC. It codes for CASSPQGSNYGYTF. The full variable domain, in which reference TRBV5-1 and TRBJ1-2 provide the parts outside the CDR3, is KAGVTQTPRYLIKTRGQQVTLSCSPISGHRSVSWYQQTPGQGLQFLFEYFSETQRNKGNFPGRFSGRQFSNSRSEMNVSTLELGDSALYLCASSPQGSNYGYTFGSGTRLTVV.

The CDR3 DNA reads as TGTGCCAGCTCCCCGAGTCAGGGGGCGGAATTTCAGCCCCAGCATTTT. Translating it yields CASSPSQGAEFQPQHF. The rearrangement links TRBV18 to TRBJ1-5, with 8 bases fitting TRBD1. This CDR3 contains 16 residues. Losses at the gene ends were 6 bases for V and 6 bases for J; bases not matched to a gene: 13. CDR1 is KGHSH, CDR2 LQKENI, per germline.

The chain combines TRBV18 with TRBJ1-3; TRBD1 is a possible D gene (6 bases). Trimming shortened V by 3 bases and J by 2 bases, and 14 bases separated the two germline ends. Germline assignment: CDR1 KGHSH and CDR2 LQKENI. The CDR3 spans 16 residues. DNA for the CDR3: TGTGCCAGCTCACCCCCCTCTACAGGGACTGGAAACACCATATATTTT. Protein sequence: CASSPPSTGTGNTIYF.

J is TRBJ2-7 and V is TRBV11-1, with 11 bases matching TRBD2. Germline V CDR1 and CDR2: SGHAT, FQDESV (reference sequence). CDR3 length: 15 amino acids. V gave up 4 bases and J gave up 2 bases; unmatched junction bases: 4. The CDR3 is CASSSGLAEPYEQYF. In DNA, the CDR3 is TGTGCCAGCAGCTCGGGACTAGCGGAACCCTACGAGCAGTACTTC.

The CDR3, as DNA: TGTGCCAGCAGCGCCCGACAGGGAAGAGTTACTGAAGCTTTCTTT. This sequence encodes CASSARQGRVTEAFF. The chain has TRBV7-2 and TRBJ1-1; 7 bases align to TRBD1. The trim removed 5 bases at V and 5 bases at J, leaving 11 bases unmatched. Germline-derived CDR1 and CDR2 are SGHTA and FQGNSA. This CDR3 spans 15 amino acids.

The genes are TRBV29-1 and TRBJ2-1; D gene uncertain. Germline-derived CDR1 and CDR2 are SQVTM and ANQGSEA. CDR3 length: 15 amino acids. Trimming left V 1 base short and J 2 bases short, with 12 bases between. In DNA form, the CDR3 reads TGCAGCGTTGAAGGTCTCACAAGAACCTACAATGAGCAGTTCTTC. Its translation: CSVEGLTRTYNEQFF.

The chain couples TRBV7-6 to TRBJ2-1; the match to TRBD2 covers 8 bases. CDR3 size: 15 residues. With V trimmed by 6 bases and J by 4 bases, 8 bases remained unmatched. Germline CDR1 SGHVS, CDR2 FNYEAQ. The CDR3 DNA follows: TGTGCCAGCAGTTTGAGCGGGGGAACTTACAATGAGCAGTTCTTC. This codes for CASSLSGGTYNEQFF.

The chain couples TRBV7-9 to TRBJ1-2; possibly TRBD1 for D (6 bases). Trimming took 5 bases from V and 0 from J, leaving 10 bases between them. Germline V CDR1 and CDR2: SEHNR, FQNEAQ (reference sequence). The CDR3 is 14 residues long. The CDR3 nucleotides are TGTGCCAGCAGCAGGGGGTTAGCTAACTATGGCTACACCTTC. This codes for CASSRGLANYGYTF.